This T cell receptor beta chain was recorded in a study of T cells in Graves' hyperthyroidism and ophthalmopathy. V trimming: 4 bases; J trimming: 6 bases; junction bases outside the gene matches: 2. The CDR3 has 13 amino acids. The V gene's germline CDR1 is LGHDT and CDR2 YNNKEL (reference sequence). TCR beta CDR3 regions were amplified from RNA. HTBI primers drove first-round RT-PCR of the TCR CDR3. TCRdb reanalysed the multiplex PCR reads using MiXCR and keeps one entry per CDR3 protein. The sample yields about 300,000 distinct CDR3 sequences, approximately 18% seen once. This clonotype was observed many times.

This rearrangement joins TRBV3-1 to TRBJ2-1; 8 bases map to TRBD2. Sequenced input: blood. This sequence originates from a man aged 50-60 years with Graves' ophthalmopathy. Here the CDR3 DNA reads TGTGCCAGCAGCCCCGGGACTAGCAATGAGCAGTTCTTC. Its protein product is CASSPGTSNEQFF.